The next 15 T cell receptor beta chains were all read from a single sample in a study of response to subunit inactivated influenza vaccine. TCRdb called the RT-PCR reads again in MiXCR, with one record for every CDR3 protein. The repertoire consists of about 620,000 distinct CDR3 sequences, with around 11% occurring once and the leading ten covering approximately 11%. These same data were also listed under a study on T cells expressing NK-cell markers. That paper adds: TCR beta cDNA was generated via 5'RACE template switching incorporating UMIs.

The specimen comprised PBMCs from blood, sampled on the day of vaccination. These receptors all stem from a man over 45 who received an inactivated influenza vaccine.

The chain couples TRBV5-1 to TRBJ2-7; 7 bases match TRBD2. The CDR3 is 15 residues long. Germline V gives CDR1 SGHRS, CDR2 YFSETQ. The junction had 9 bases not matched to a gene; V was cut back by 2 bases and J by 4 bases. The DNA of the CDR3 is TGCGCCAGCAGCTTAGCTAGCGGAACCGGTTACGAGCAGTACTTC. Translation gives CASSLASGTGYEQYF.

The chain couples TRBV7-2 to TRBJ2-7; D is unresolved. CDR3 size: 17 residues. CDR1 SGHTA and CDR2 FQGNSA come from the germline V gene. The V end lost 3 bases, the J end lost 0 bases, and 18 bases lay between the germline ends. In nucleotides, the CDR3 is TGTGCCAGCAGCTTTAACGTCAAGGAGTTAAGCTCCTACGAGCAGTACTTC. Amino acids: CASSFNVKELSSYEQYF.

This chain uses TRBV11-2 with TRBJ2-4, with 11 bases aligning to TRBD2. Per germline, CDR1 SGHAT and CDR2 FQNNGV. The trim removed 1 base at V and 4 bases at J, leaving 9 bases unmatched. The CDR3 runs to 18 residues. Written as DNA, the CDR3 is TGTGCCAGCAGCTTAGTTTACGGGACTAGCGGAGCGAAAAACATTCAGTACTTC. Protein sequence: CASSLVYGTSGAKNIQYF.

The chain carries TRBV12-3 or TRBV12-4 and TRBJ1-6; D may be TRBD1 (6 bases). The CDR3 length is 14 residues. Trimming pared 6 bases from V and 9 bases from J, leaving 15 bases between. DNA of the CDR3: TGTGCCAGCAGCCTGGGACACGGTCCTTCACCCCTCCACTTT. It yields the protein CASSLGHGPSPLHF.

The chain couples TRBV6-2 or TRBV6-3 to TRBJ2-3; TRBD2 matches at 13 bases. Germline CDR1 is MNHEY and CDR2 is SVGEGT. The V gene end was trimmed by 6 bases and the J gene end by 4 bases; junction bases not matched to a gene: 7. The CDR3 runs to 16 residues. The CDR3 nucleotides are TGTGCCAGCAGACTCGGGACTAGCGGGGTCTCAGATACGCAGTATTTT. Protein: CASRLGTSGVSDTQYF.

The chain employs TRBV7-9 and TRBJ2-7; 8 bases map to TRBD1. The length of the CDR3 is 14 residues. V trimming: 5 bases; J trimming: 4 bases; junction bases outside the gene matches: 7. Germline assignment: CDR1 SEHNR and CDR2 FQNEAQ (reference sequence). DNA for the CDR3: TGTGCCAGCAGCCTCGGACAGGGTCAGTACGAGCAGTACTTC. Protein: CASSLGQGQYEQYF.

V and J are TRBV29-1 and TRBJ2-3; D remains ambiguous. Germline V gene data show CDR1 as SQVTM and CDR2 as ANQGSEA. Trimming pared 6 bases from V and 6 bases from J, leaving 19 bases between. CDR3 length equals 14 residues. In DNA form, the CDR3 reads TGCAGCGTGCCCTTAGCAGGTCTAAGGGATACGCAGTATTTT. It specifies CSVPLAGLRDTQYF.

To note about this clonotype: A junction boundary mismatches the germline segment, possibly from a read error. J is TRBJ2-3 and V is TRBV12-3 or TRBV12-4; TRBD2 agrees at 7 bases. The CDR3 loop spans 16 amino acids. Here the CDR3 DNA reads TGTGCCAGCAGATCTCGCGGGAGAGGGTTCACGGATACGCACTATTTT. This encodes CASRSRGRGFTDTHYF.

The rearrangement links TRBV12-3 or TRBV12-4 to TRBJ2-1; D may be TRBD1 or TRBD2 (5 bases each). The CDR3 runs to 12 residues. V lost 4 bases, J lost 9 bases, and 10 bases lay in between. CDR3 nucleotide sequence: TGTGCCAGCAGTTGGACCGGGACTGAGCAGTTCTTC. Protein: CASSWTGTEQFF.

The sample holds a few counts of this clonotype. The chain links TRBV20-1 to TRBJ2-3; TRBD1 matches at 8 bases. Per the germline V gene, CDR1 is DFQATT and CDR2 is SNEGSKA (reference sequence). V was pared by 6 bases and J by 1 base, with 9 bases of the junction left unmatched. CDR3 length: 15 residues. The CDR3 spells CSAISGTGRTDTQYF. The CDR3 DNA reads TGCAGTGCCATTTCCGGGACAGGCCGCACAGATACGCAGTATTTT.

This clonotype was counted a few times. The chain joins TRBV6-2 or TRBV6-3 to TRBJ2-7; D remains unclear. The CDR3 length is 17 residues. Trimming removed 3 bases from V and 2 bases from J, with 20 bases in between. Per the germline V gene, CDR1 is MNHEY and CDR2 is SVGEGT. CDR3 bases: TGTGCCAGCAGTTATCCCCGAGACGGTCAGCTACCCTACGAGCAGTACTTC. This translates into CASSYPRDGQLPYEQYF.

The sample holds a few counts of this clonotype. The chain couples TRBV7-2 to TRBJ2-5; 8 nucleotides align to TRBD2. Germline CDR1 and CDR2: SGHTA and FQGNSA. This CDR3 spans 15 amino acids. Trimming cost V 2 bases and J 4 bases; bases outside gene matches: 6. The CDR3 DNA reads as TGTGCCAGCAGCTTATTCGCGGGGGGCCGAGAGACCCAGTACTTC. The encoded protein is CASSLFAGGRETQYF.

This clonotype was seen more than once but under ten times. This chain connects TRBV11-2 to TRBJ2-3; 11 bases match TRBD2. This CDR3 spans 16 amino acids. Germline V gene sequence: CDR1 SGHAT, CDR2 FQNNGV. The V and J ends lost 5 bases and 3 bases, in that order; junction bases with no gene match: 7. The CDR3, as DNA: TGTGCCAGCAGCCAACTAGCGGGGGTAGGGACAGATACGCAGTATTTT. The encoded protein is CASSQLAGVGTDTQYF.

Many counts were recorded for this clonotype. CDR3: CASSSRYSGYEQYF. The DNA for the CDR3 is TGTGCCAGCAGCTCCCGCTATTCAGGGTACGAGCAGTACTTC. The chain has TRBV7-2 and TRBJ2-7, with D possibly TRBD1 on 5 matching bases. The length of the CDR3 is 14 residues. Germline-derived CDR1 and CDR2 are SGHTA and FQGNSA. V was pared by 4 bases and J by 4 bases, with 14 bases between.

This CDR3 is CASRSSGKVGELFF. CDR3 in DNA: TGTGCCAGCCGATCTAGCGGGAAGGTCGGGGAGCTGTTTTTT. The chain joins TRBV6-2 or TRBV6-3 to TRBJ2-2; 9 bases fit TRBD2. The CDR3 has 14 residues. Germline V gene sequence: CDR1 MNHEY, CDR2 SVGEGT. With V trimmed by 8 bases and J by 7 bases, 8 bases remained unmatched.